This T cell receptor beta chain was found in a study of blood T cell repertoires in COVID-19. Study details: PBMCs, B-cell-depleted T cells, or T cells were the source of the cDNA or gDNA that made up the material.

This table comes from immunoSEQ multiplex PCR, and its TCRdb copy is limited to in-frame clones, with some not included. Of more than 200,000 clones listed, around 82% are singletons. The receptor comes from a man aged 50 to 60 with active or convalescent COVID-19. Material for sequencing was peripheral blood.

The CDR3 spells CASRQGSSGNTIYF. CDR3 nucleotides: TGTGCCAGCAGACAGGGGAGCTCTGGAAACACCATATATTTT. V gene TRBV3-1 (or the pseudogene TRBV3-2) combines with J gene TRBJ1-3; 7 positions agree with TRBD1. The CDR3 has 14 residues. J gave up 0 bases and V 6 bases, and 2 bases lay outside the gene matches. CDR1 LGHDT and CDR2 YNNKEL come from the germline V gene (reference sequence).